The 20 T cell receptor beta chains in this list originate from one sample, sequenced in a study of human T cells and chemical hapten exposure. MiXCR was run by TCRdb on the RACE reads, yielding one entry per CDR3 protein. The repertoire holds approximately 52,000 distinct CDR3 sequences, with 8.5% to 10% as singletons. Time point reported: pre-sensitization, week 0. Treatment specified: therapeutic diphenylcyclopropenone sensitization with weekly scalp DPC. Someone pulled total RNA out of unfractionated whole blood. Source: whole blood, taken in connection with sensitization to the hapten diphenylcyclopropenone (DPC). Receptors originate from a woman in her twenties or thirties with alopecia areata. Some clones in this sample may be carry-over from other donors' samples.

By its share, this clonotype is medium-sized. This rearrangement joins TRBV3-1 to TRBJ2-3; 11 positions agree with TRBD2. The trim removed 0 bases at V and 1 base at J, leaving 6 bases unmatched. There are 18 residues in the CDR3. CDR1 and CDR2 from the germline V gene are LGHDT and YNNKEL (reference sequence). CDR3 sequence (DNA): TGTGCCAGCAGCCAAGATCTATCGACTAGCGGGGGCACAGATACGCAGTATTTT. This codes for CASSQDLSTSGGTDTQYF.

V is TRBV7-9 and J is TRBJ2-3, with 15 bases lining up with TRBD2. The germline CDR1 and CDR2 sequences are SEHNR and FQNEAQ (reference sequence). V gave up 5 bases and J gave up 2 bases; unmatched junction bases: 5. The length of the CDR3 is 17 residues. The CDR3: CASSTGLAGGITDTQYF. DNA for the CDR3: TGTGCCAGCAGCACCGGACTAGCGGGGGGGATCACAGATACGCAGTATTTT.

This clonotype was recorded at least ten times. V is TRBV19 and J is TRBJ1-4; D remains ambiguous. There are 14 residues in the CDR3. Trimming cost V 3 bases and J 0 bases, with 5 bases left between them. Germline-derived CDR1 and CDR2 are LNHDA and SQIVND (reference sequence). This chain's CDR3 is CASSMQATNEKLFF. In DNA, the CDR3 is TGTGCCAGTAGTATGCAGGCAACTAATGAAAAACTGTTTTTT.

This clonotype was found many times. The chain has TRBV6-5 and TRBJ2-1; unclear D gene. The CDR3 totals 14 residues. Trimming left V 5 bases short and J 4 bases short, with 12 bases between. The V gene's germline CDR1 is MNHEY and CDR2 SVGAGI. CDR3 nucleotides: TGTGCCAGCAGTCAATTCCCGGAGTACAATGAGCAGTTCTTC. Protein sequence: CASSQFPEYNEQFF.

In this sample, this clonotype turned up a few times. This chain joins TRBV6-1 and TRBJ2-5, with 15 bases lining up with TRBD2. This CDR3 has 17 amino acids. Germline CDR1 and CDR2: MNHNS and SASEGT. V was pared by 6 bases and J by 5 bases, with 10 bases of the junction left unmatched. CDR3 nucleotide sequence: TGTGCCAGCAGGAGGGGACTAGCGGGGGGAGGGGTGGAGACCCAGTACTTC. Protein product: CASRRGLAGGGVETQYF.

This clonotype showed up just a few times. The chain uses TRBV4-3 and TRBJ1-1; D unclear. Trimming removed 0 bases from V and 8 bases from J, with 16 bases in between. Germline V gene lookup returns CDR1 LGHNA and CDR2 YSLEER. This CDR3 spans 15 amino acids. In DNA, the CDR3 is TGCGCCAGCAGCCAAGATCTTAACGGCGCAAGGGAAGCTTTCTTT. Protein: CASSQDLNGAREAFF.

This chain joins TRBV4-1 and TRBJ1-5; maybe TRBD1 (6 bases). CDR3 size: 15 residues. CDR1 and CDR2 (germline): MGHRA, YSYEKL. The V end lost 0 bases, the J end lost 1 base, and 7 bases lay between the germline ends. CDR3 nucleotide sequence: TGCGCCAGCAGCCAAGAACAGGGAAGCAATCAGCCCCAGCATTTT. Protein product: CASSQEQGSNQPQHF.

This clonotype was recorded a few times. V and J are TRBV28 and TRBJ2-7; no clear D gene. V was pared by 2 bases and J by 6 bases, with 8 bases between. CDR3 length: 12 residues. Germline V gene sequence: CDR1 MDHEN, CDR2 SYDVKM. In DNA, the CDR3 is TGTGCCAGCAGTTTAGGGGTAGGCGAGCAGTACTTC. Its translation is CASSLGVGEQYF.

This clonotype was counted between two and nine times. V gene TRBV2 combines with J gene TRBJ2-1; TRBD1 matches 7 bases. Trimming at V came to 5 bases and at J to 6 bases, leaving 10 bases not matched to a gene. Germline V lookup: CDR1 SNHLY, CDR2 FYNNEI. This CDR3 is 15 amino acids long. CDR3 region: CASSRQGTQGNEQFF. Written as DNA, the CDR3 is TGTGCCAGCAGTAGACAGGGTACGCAAGGCAATGAGCAGTTCTTC.

This clonotype was found many times. This chain connects TRBV29-1 to TRBJ2-5; TRBD1 aligns across 7 bases. CDR1 is SQVTM and CDR2 is ANQGSEA in the germline V gene. The V segment lost 5 bases and the J segment 3 bases; nucleotides outside the gene matches: 9. The CDR3 consists of 14 residues. CDR3 sequence (DNA): TGCAGCGTTTCTAAGGACAGGAAGAAAGAGACCCAGTACTTC. Translated: CSVSKDRKKETQYF.

This sequence joins TRBV7-6 and TRBJ2-6, with 7 bases aligning to TRBD1. J gave up 4 bases and V 1 base, and 7 bases lay outside the gene matches. The CDR3 runs to 17 residues. Germline CDR1 reads SGHVS; CDR2 reads FNYEAQ. This CDR3 is CASSLGPTGTGANVLTF. CDR3 coding DNA: TGTGCCAGCAGCTTAGGCCCGACAGGGACAGGGGCCAACGTCCTGACTTTC.

This clonotype has just a few counts. V usage is TRBV19 and J usage is TRBJ2-7, with 10 nucleotides matching TRBD2. Losses at the gene ends were 5 bases for V and 3 bases for J; bases not matched to a gene: 4. CDR3 size: 14 residues. In germline, CDR1 is LNHDA, CDR2 SQIVND (reference sequence). CDR3 bases: TGTGCCAGTAGTCCAGCGGGAGGGGGCTACGAGCAGTACTTC. Encoded protein: CASSPAGGGYEQYF.

The table lists this clonotype with a few counts. The rearrangement uses TRBV11-2 and TRBJ2-6; TRBD1 matches 8 bases. The CDR3 is 16 amino acids. Germline trimming cut 6 bases from V and 0 bases from J; bases unmatched to any gene: 4. Germline V gene data show CDR1 as SGHAT and CDR2 as FQNNGV. The CDR3 loop reads CASSRDRSSGANVLTF. CDR3 DNA sequence: TGTGCCAGCAGTCGGGACAGGAGCTCTGGGGCCAACGTCCTGACTTTC.

There are a few counts of this clonotype. V gene TRBV9 combines with J gene TRBJ2-3, with D unclear. The V and J ends lost 0 bases and 1 base respectively, with 6 bases between them. Germline V gene sequence: CDR1 SGDLS, CDR2 YYNGEE. The CDR3 spans 14 residues. CDR3 amino acids: CASSVEPGTDTQYF. The DNA of the CDR3 is TGTGCCAGCAGCGTAGAACCCGGCACAGATACGCAGTATTTT.

This clonotype was seen only a few times. The V and J genes are TRBV28 and TRBJ1-3, with a weak D call TRBD1 (6 bases). The CDR3 covers 15 residues. V lost 1 base and J 2 bases, leaving 9 bases between the germline ends. From germline, CDR1 is MDHEN and CDR2 SYDVKM. The DNA of the CDR3 is TGTGCCAGCAGTTTATCATCAGGGGCTGGAAACACCATATATTTT. Protein sequence: CASSLSSGAGNTIYF.

The CDR3 region has the DNA TGCAGTGCTTCTGGACAGGCTCCTGGGGCCAACGTCCTGACTTTC. This translates into CSASGQAPGANVLTF. The chain couples TRBV20-1 to TRBJ2-6; TRBD1 aligns across 7 bases. The CDR3 runs 15 residues. Losses at the gene ends were 5 bases for V and 2 bases for J; bases not matched to a gene: 6. Germline assignment: CDR1 DFQATT and CDR2 SNEGSKA (reference sequence).

This CDR3 is CAWSVSNIQYF. CDR3 nucleotide sequence: TGTGCCTGGAGTGTTAGCAACATTCAGTACTTC. The chain joins TRBV30 to TRBJ2-4; the D is unclear. Germline CDR1 and CDR2: GTSNPN and SVGIG (reference sequence). The V gene lost 0 bases and the J gene lost 7 bases, with 4 bases spanning the gap. The CDR3 extends over 11 amino acids.

A note on this clonotype: This may be a read error: a much more frequent sequence differs by one nucleotide. In this CDR3 the conserved last residue, phenylalanine or tryptophan, is missing, so a read error is likely. V gene TRBV6-5 combines with J gene TRBJ2-3; D may be TRBD1 (6 bases). In germline, CDR1 is MNHEY, CDR2 SVGAGI. Deletions cut 7 bases from V and 4 bases from J, with 15 bases between. The CDR3 has 14 amino acids. CDR3 sequence (DNA): TGTGCCAGCACCGAAGGGACACCCTCAGATACGCAGTATTGT. Encoded protein: CASTEGTPSDTQYC.

This clonotype has at least ten counts. The V and J genes are TRBV20-1 and TRBJ1-1, with 9 bases fitting TRBD1. CDR1 is DFQATT and CDR2 is SNEGSKA in the germline V gene (reference sequence). The CDR3 consists of 14 residues. The CDR3 DNA reads as TGCAGAGTCCAACAGGGGGCGCGGAACACTGAAGCTTTCTTT. It codes for CRVQQGARNTEAFF.

The V and J genes are TRBV5-1 and TRBJ1-3; D gene ambiguous. This CDR3 comprises 15 residues. Trimming stripped 0 bases from V and 2 bases from J, with 9 bases between. The germline CDR1 and CDR2 sequences are SGHRS and YFSETQ. The CDR3 sequence is CASSLDAGTGNTIYF. The DNA of the CDR3 is TGCGCCAGCAGCTTGGATGCGGGGACTGGAAACACCATATATTTT.